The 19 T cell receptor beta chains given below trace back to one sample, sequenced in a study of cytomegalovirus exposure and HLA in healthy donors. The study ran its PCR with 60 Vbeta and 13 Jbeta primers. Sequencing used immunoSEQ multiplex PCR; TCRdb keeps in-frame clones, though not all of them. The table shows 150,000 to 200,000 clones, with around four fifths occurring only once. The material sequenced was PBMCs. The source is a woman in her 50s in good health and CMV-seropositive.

The CDR3, as DNA: TGTGCCAGCAGGGTGTTAGCCCCCTACAATGAGCAGTTCTTC. Residues: CASRVLAPYNEQFF. The gene calls are TRBV27 and TRBJ2-1; D is unresolved. CDR1 and CDR2 (germline): MNHEY, SMNVEV (reference sequence). CDR3 length equals 14 residues. V lost 6 bases to trimming and J lost 2 bases, with 11 bases between them.

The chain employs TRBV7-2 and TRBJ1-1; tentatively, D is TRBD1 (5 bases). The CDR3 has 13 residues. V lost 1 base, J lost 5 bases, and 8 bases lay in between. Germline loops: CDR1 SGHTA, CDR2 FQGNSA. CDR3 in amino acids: CASSLDQGTEAFF. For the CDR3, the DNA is TGTGCCAGCAGCTTAGACCAGGGTACTGAAGCTTTCTTT.

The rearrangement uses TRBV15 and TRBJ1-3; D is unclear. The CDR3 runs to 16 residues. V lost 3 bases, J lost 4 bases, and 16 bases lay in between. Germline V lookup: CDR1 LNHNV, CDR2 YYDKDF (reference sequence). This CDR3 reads CATSSSTEVLGNTIYF. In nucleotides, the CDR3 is TGTGCCACCAGCAGTTCTACGGAGGTGTTAGGAAACACCATATATTTT.

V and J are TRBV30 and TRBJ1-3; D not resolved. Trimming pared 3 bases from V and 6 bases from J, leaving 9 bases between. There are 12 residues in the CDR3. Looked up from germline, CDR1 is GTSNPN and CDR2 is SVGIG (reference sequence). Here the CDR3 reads CAWSARTNTIYF. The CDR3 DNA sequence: TGTGCCTGGAGCGCGCGCACAAACACCATATATTTT. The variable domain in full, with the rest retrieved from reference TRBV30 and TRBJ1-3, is SQTIHQWPATLVQPVGSPLSLECTVEGTSNPNLYWYRQAAGRGLQLLFYSVGIGQISSEVPQNLSASRPQDRQFILSSKKLLLSDSGFYLCAWSARTNTIYFGEGSWLTVV.

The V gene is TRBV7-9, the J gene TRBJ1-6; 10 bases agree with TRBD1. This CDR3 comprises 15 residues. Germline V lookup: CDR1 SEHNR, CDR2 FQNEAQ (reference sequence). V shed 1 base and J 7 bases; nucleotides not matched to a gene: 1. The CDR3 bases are TGTGCCAGCAGCTTAGGGGACAGGGGCAATTCACCCCTCCACTTT. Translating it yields CASSLGDRGNSPLHF. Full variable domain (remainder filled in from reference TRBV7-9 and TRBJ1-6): DTGVSQNPRHKITKRGQNVTFRCDPISEHNRLYWYRQTLGQGPEFLTYFQNEAQLEKSRLLSDRFSAERPKGSFSTLEIQRTEQGDSAMYLCASSLGDRGNSPLHFGNGTRLTVT.

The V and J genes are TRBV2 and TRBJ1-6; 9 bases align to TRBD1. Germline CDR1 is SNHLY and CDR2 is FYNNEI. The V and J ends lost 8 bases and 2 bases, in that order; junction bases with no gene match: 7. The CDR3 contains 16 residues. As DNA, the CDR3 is TGTGCCAGCTATAACAGGGGGCGAGCCTATAATTCACCCCTCCACTTT. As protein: CASYNRGRAYNSPLHF.

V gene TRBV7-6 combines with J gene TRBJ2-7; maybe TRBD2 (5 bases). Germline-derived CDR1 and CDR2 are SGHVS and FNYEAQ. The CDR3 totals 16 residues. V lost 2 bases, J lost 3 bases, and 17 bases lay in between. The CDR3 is CASSLSWPGSDYEQYF. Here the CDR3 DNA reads TGTGCCAGCAGCTTAAGCTGGCCGGGATCCGACTACGAGCAGTACTTC.

CDR3 region: CAWSRQGAGGYTF. CDR3 DNA: TGTGCCTGGAGTCGACAGGGGGCGGGGGGCTACACCTTC. J is TRBJ1-2 and V is TRBV30, with TRBD1 matching over 10 bases. With 2 bases clipped from V and 8 bases from J, the junction kept 5 bases outside the gene matches. Germline values: CDR1 GTSNPN, CDR2 SVGIG (reference sequence). The CDR3 is 13 residues long.

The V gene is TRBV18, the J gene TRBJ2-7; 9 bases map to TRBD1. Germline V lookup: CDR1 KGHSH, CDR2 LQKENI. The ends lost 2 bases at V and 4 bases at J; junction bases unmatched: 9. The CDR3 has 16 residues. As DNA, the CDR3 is TGTGCCAGCTCACCAACGATCGGACAGGGGTCATACGAGCAGTACTTC. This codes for CASSPTIGQGSYEQYF.

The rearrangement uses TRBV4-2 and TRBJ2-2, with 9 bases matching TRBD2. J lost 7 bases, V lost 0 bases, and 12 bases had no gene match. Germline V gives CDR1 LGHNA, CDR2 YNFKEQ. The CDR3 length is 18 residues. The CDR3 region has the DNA TGTGCCAGCAGCCAAGATCGCGGCCTGAGCGGGGGGCACGGGGAGCTGTTTTTT. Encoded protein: CASSQDRGLSGGHGELFF.

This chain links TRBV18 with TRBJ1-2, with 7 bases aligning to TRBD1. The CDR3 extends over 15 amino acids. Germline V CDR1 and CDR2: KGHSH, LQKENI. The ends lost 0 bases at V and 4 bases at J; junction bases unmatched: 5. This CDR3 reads CASSPPAPGGYGYTF. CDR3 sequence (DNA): TGTGCCAGCTCACCACCGGCCCCAGGGGGCTATGGCTACACCTTC. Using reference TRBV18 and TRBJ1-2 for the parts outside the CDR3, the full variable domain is NAGVMQNPRHLVRRRGQEARLRCSPMKGHSHVYWYRQLPEEGLKFMVYLQKENIIDESGMPKERFSAEFPKEGPSILRIQQVVRGDSAAYFCASSPPAPGGYGYTFGSGTRLTVV.

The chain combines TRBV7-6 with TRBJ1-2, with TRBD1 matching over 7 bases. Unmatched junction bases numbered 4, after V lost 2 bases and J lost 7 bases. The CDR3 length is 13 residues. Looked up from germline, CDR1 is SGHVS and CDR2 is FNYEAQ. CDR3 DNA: TGTGCCAGCAGCTTAATTAGGGGGCGTGGCTACACCTTC. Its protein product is CASSLIRGRGYTF.

CDR3 sequence: CASGLVFCPRARNTEAFF. The CDR3 DNA reads TGTGCTAGTGGTTTGGTATTTTGCCCCCGCGCGCGCAACACTGAAGCTTTCTTT. V gene TRBV12-5 combines with J gene TRBJ1-1; D unclear. The CDR3 covers 18 residues. Trimming took off 0 bases at V and 2 bases at J, with 19 bases between the two ends. Germline CDR1 reads LGHNT; CDR2 reads FRNRAP.

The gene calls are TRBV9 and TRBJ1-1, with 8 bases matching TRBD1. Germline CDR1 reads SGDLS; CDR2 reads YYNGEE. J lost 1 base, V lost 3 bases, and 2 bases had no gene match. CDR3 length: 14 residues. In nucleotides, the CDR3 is TGTGCCAGCAGCGGACAGGGGTCGAACACTGAAGCTTTCTTT. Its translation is CASSGQGSNTEAFF.

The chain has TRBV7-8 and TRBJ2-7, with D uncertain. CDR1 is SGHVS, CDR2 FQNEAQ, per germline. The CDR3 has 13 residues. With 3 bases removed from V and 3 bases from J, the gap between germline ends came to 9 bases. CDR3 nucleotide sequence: TGTGCCAGCAGCTTGGAACAGATCTACGAGCAGTACTTC. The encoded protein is CASSLEQIYEQYF.

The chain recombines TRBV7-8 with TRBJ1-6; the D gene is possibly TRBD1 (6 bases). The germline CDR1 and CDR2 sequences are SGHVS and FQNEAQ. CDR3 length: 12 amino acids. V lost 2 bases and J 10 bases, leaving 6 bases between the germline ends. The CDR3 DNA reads TGTGCCAGCAGCTTACAGGGGTCACCCCTCCACTTT. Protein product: CASSLQGSPLHF.

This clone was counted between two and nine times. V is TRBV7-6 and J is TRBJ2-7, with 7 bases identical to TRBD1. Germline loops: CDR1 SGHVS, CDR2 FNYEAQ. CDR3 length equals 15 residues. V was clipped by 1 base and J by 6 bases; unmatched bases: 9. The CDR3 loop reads CASSLGGRGYGEQYF. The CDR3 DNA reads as TGTGCCAGCAGCTTAGGTGGCAGGGGGTACGGCGAGCAGTACTTC.

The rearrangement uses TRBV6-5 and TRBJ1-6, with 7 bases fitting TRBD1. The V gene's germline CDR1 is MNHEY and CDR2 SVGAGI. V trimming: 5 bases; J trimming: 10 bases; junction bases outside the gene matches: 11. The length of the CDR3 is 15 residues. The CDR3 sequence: CASSIRQGKESPLHF. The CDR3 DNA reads TGTGCCAGCAGTATCCGACAGGGAAAGGAATCACCCCTCCACTTT.

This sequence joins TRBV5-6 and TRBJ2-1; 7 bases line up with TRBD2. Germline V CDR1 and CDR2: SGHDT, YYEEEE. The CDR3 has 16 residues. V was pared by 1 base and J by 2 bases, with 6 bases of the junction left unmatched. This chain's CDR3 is CASSLRGGGPYNEQFF. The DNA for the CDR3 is TGTGCCAGCAGCTTGAGGGGCGGGGGACCCTACAATGAGCAGTTCTTC.